This is a list of T cell receptor beta chains from one sample in a study of cytotoxic CD8 clonotypes in ibrutinib-treated CLL. Some clones are missing from TCRdb's copy, which holds only in-frame ones; the method was immunoSEQ multiplex PCR. The table shows some 200,000 clones, with 75% to 85% occurring only once. The specimen comprised PBMCs, sampled after 12 months of ibrutinib treatment. These receptor sequences come from a human donor with chronic lymphocytic leukemia. Each CDR3 is given with its conserved first and last residue. D genes are given only for firm matches. Only some rows state a clone size, as once, few, many or a class for expanded clones.

j_call	d_call	v_call	clone_size	cdr3_nt	cdr3_aa
TRBJ2-1	TRBD2	TRBV6-1	.	TGTGCCAGCAGTGCGTCGCCGGGGCGGGGGGGTAACAATGAGCAGTTCTTC	CASSASPGRGGNNEQFF
TRBJ2-1	.	TRBV11-1	.	TGTGCCAGCAGCTTAATGGGTGAGCAGTTCTTC	CASSLMGEQFF
TRBJ1-5	TRBD1	TRBV6-5	.	TGTGCCAGCAGGACAGGGGATCAGCCCCAGCATTTT	CASRTGDQPQHF
TRBJ2-3	.	TRBV5-4	.	TGTGCCAGCAGCTTGGAGGAAGGGAGCACAGATACGCAGTATTTT	CASSLEEGSTDTQYF
TRBJ2-7	.	TRBV19	.	TGTGCCAGTAGACGAACAGGTCTTGGACTCTACGAGCAGTACTTC	CASRRTGLGLYEQYF
TRBJ2-1	TRBD1	TRBV10-3	.	TGTGCCATCACACCGGGACAGGGTGTCAATGAGCAGTTCTTC	CAITPGQGVNEQFF
TRBJ1-1	.	TRBV6-1	few	TGTGCCAGCAGTGAAGTTTGGGGGACCGTAACAGCTTTCTTT	CASSEVWGTVTAFF
TRBJ2-7	TRBD2	TRBV6-1	.	TGTGCCAGCAGTATTTTAGCGGGTGCGTACGAGCAGTACTTC	CASSILAGAYEQYF
TRBJ2-1	TRBD2	TRBV11-2	few	TGTGCCAGCAGCTTGGCGGGGGGCATTGAGCAGTTCTTC	CASSLAGGIEQFF
TRBJ1-3	.	TRBV4-1	.	TGCGCCAGCAAAACAGGGATCCCTGGAAACACCATATATTTT	CASKTGIPGNTIYF
TRBJ2-1	TRBD1	TRBV9	.	TGTGCCAGCAGCGTAGGGACAGGGGGTTCCTACAATGAGCAGTTCTTC	CASSVGTGGSYNEQFF
TRBJ1-2	.	TRBV6-1	.	TGTGCCAGCAGTGAGGACAGTCTGGATGGCTACACCTTC	CASSEDSLDGYTF
TRBJ1-2	TRBD1	TRBV2	.	TGTGCCAGCAGTCTTAGACAGGGTGGCTACACCTTC	CASSLRQGGYTF
TRBJ2-4	.	TRBV18	once	TGTGCCAGCTCACCGGACAGTTTTGCCAAAAACATTCAGTACTTC	CASSPDSFAKNIQYF
TRBJ2-1	.	TRBV11-3	.	TGTGCCAGCAGCTTAGACGGTAGCTCCTACAATGAGCAGTTCTTC	CASSLDGSSYNEQFF
TRBJ1-4	.	TRBV5-1	.	TGCGCCAGCAGCTCGCTGGGGGGAGGTGGTGAAAAACTGTTTTTT	CASSSLGGGGEKLFF
TRBJ2-3	TRBD1	TRBV7-6	.	TGTGCCAGCAGCACCACAGGGGGCTGGGTTGTAGATACGCAGTATTTT	CASSTTGGWVVDTQYF
TRBJ2-1	TRBD2	TRBV5-4	.	TGTGCCAGCAGCCTAGCGGGCGGGGTCGATGAGCAGTTCTTC	CASSLAGGVDEQFF
TRBJ1-1	.	TRBV10-1	.	TGCGCCAGCAGTTGGCCCGAAGCTTTCTTT	CASSWPEAFF
TRBJ2-7	.	TRBV6-1	.	TGTGCCAGCAGGGTTGGCGGGTTCGACGAGCAGTACTTC	CASRVGGFDEQYF
TRBJ2-1	.	TRBV13	.	TGTGCCAGCAGCCCATACGGGGCTAGCTCCTACAATGAGCAGTTCTTC	CASSPYGASSYNEQFF
TRBJ2-2	.	TRBV7-2	.	TGTGCCAGCAGCACAGGGTTGGCCGGGGAGCTGTTTTTT	CASSTGLAGELFF
TRBJ1-1	.	TRBV4-2	few	TGTGCCAGCAGCCAAGGGGGACAGAACACTGAAGCTTTCTTT	CASSQGGQNTEAFF
TRBJ2-3	.	TRBV10-2	.	TGCGCCAGCACTTCCCAGCGCACAGATACGCAGTATTTT	CASTSQRTDTQYF
TRBJ2-4	TRBD1	TRBV6-6	.	TGTGCCAGCAGCCACGACAGGGGAATGGCCAAAAACATTCAGTACTTC	CASSHDRGMAKNIQYF
TRBJ1-2	TRBD1	TRBV6-4	few	TGTGCCAGCAGTGACTCAGGGGGCTGGGGCTACACCTTC	CASSDSGGWGYTF
TRBJ2-3	TRBD2	TRBV14	.	TGTGCCAGCAGCCAAGACTTACTAGCGGAGACAGATACGCAGTATTTT	CASSQDLLAETDTQYF
TRBJ2-7	.	TRBV6-1	many	TGTGCCAGCAGTGTGTCGGAGTACGAGCAGTACTTC	CASSVSEYEQYF
TRBJ2-7	TRBD2	TRBV10-3	.	TGTGCCATCCAACCGGGACTAGAGTCTTACGAGCAGTACTTC	CAIQPGLESYEQYF
TRBJ2-7	.	TRBV18	.	TGTGCCAGCTCAAGCGCTCAGGGTTGGGACGAGCAGTACTTC	CASSSAQGWDEQYF
TRBJ2-3	.	TRBV19	.	TGTGCCAGTAGGCCCCCGGGGGCTCGCACAGATACGCAGTATTTT	CASRPPGARTDTQYF
TRBJ1-4	.	TRBV28	.	TGTGCCAGCATGGGGGAAGTTGAAAAACTGTTTTTT	CASMGEVEKLFF
TRBJ2-7	.	TRBV25-1	.	TGTGCCAGCAGTGAAAGGGGGGCAGGGGGTTACGAGCAGTACTTC	CASSERGAGGYEQYF
TRBJ2-7	.	TRBV12-5	.	TGTGCTAGTGGTTTGTCCCAGGGAAAGCAGTACTTC	CASGLSQGKQYF
TRBJ2-2	.	TRBV28	.	TGTGCCAGCAGTCCCATCACCGGGGAGCTGTTTTTT	CASSPITGELFF
TRBJ1-1	.	TRBV6-5	.	TGTGCCAGCAGTTACTCAAGGCAGTTGGGCACTGAAGCTTTCTTT	CASSYSRQLGTEAFF
TRBJ2-2	TRBD1	TRBV6-1	.	TGTGCCAGCAGTGGTGGGGACAGCAACACCGGGGAGCTGTTTTTT	CASSGGDSNTGELFF
TRBJ2-7	.	TRBV7-9	few	TGTGCCAGCAGCTTGCCCACGGGACGCCGCTCCTACGAGCAGTACTTC	CASSLPTGRRSYEQYF
TRBJ1-2	.	TRBV7-6	.	TGTGCCAGCAGCTCTTGGCGGGGCGAAGTTACCTTC	CASSSWRGEVTF
TRBJ2-2	.	TRBV19	.	TGTGCCAGTAGTACCGACAAATACCTGAACACCGGGGAGCTGTTTTTT	CASSTDKYLNTGELFF
TRBJ2-7	.	TRBV18	.	TGTGCCAGCTCGCCAACAGGAGACAGGACCTACGAGCAGTACTTC	CASSPTGDRTYEQYF
TRBJ2-1	.	TRBV4-2	.	TGTGCCAGCAGCCCCCTCGGGCTCTACTCCTACAATGAGCAGTTCTTC	CASSPLGLYSYNEQFF
TRBJ1-2	.	TRBV5-4	.	TGTGCCAGCAGCTTGGGACAGGACTATGGCTACACCTTC	CASSLGQDYGYTF
TRBJ2-7	.	TRBV10-3	.	TGTGCCATCAGTGAGCGCGACCCCCTCGAGCAGTACTTC	CAISERDPLEQYF
TRBJ2-1	.	TRBV6-1	.	TGTGCCAGCAGTGAACTACAGGGATCCTACAATGAGCAGTTCTTC	CASSELQGSYNEQFF
TRBJ2-2	.	TRBV5-1	.	TGCGCCAGCAGCTCGCTCCAGGGAGGCACCGGGGAGCTGTTTTTT	CASSSLQGGTGELFF
TRBJ1-4	.	TRBV6-1	.	TGTGCCAGCAGTGAATCTGGCAGGGGCAATGAAAAACTGTTTTTT	CASSESGRGNEKLFF
TRBJ2-5	.	TRBV5-1	.	TGCGCCAGCACCCGCAGTAGCGTGGAGACCCAGTACTTC	CASTRSSVETQYF
TRBJ1-1	.	TRBV18	once	TGTGCCAGCTCACCTGGGGGCGGAGGCACTGAAGCTTTCTTT	CASSPGGGGTEAFF
TRBJ2-3	.	TRBV27	.	TGTGCCAGCAGTGGATCCGCAGATACGCAGTATTTT	CASSGSADTQYF
TRBJ1-5	TRBD1	TRBV28	.	TGTGCCAGCAGTCCCAAAGGGGAATGGACAGGGCATCAGCCCCAGCATTTT	CASSPKGEWTGHQPQHF
TRBJ1-4	.	TRBV15	.	TGTGCCACCAGCAGAGATCGCAGGGAGGGTGAAAAACTGTTTTTT	CATSRDRREGEKLFF